The 10 T cell receptor beta chains reported below all come from one sample, sequenced in a study of T cells of healthy individuals. TCRdb re-called the 5' RACE reads through MiXCR, storing one row per CDR3 protein. Of around 98,000 distinct CDR3 sequences listed, 17% are singletons. The receptors were sampled from a human donor in good health.

This clonotype was detected ten times or more. The chain combines TRBV6-4 with TRBJ2-3, with 10 positions matching TRBD2. The CDR3 sequence is 14 residues long. Germline V CDR1 and CDR2: MRHNA, SNTAGT. Losses at the gene ends were 5 bases for V and 4 bases for J; bases not matched to a gene: 3. The CDR3, as DNA: TGTGCCAGCAGTCGGACTAGCGGTTCAGATACGCAGTATTTT. Its protein product is CASSRTSGSDTQYF.

This clonotype was picked up a small number of times. The rearrangement joins TRBV27 to TRBJ2-5; D may be TRBD1 (5 bases). Looked up from germline, CDR1 is MNHEY and CDR2 is SMNVEV (reference sequence). V was cut by 5 bases and J by 7 bases, with 23 bases left in between. This CDR3 contains 16 residues. Here the CDR3 reads CASSPTGGAAFRTQYF. CDR3 nucleotide sequence: TGTGCCAGCAGTCCGACGGGTGGGGCGGCGTTCAGGACCCAGTACTTC.

A few counts support this clonotype. The V call is TRBV20-1, the J call TRBJ1-3; no clear D. Germline V gives CDR1 DFQATT, CDR2 SNEGSKA (reference sequence). The V end was cut by 3 bases, the J end by 0 bases, with 15 bases between. There are 16 residues in the CDR3. The chain's CDR3 is CSASSRGWVSGNTIYF. DNA for the CDR3: TGCAGTGCTAGTTCCCGAGGCTGGGTCTCTGGAAACACCATATATTTT.

V and J are TRBV15 and TRBJ2-7, with 7 bases identical to TRBD1. J lost 5 bases, V lost 3 bases, and 4 bases had no gene match. The CDR3 spans 13 residues. Germline V gene data show CDR1 as LNHNV and CDR2 as YYDKDF (reference sequence). The CDR3 protein is CATSRTGYNEQYF. The CDR3 DNA reads as TGTGCCACCAGCAGGACAGGGTACAACGAGCAGTACTTC.

The chain links TRBV5-6 to TRBJ2-1, with 8 nucleotides matching TRBD2. V gave up 3 bases and J gave up 6 bases; unmatched junction bases: 5. CDR1 and CDR2 from the germline V gene are SGHDT and YYEEEE. The CDR3 extends over 14 amino acids. The CDR3 DNA reads as TGTGCCAGCAGCTCGGGGGGGCCGGGCAATGAGCAGTTCTTC. Amino acids: CASSSGGPGNEQFF.

The chain has TRBV20-1 and TRBJ1-1; unclear D gene. CDR3 length equals 13 residues. V lost 3 bases to trimming and J lost 3 bases, with 11 bases between them. Germline V CDR1 and CDR2: DFQATT, SNEGSKA (reference sequence). The chain's CDR3 is CSASLRTDTEAFF. The CDR3 DNA reads as TGCAGTGCTAGTCTCCGGACGGACACTGAAGCTTTCTTT.

V and J are TRBV7-2 and TRBJ2-1, with TRBD2 identical over 7 bases. The CDR3 is 16 residues long. J was trimmed by 4 bases and V by 1 base; bases with no gene match: 7. The germline CDR1 and CDR2 sequences are SGHTA and FQGNSA. CDR3 sequence (DNA): TGTGCCAGCAGCTTAGTTCCGGGTAGCGGGTACAATGAGCAGTTCTTC. It translates to CASSLVPGSGYNEQFF.

This clonotype was seen repeatedly, ten times or more. The chain carries TRBV7-2 and TRBJ2-1; D may be TRBD1 (5 bases). The CDR3 covers 13 residues. The V gene's germline CDR1 is SGHTA and CDR2 FQGNSA. Trimming left V 4 bases short and J 7 bases short, with 11 bases between. CDR3 protein: CASSSDGANEQFF. CDR3 in DNA: TGTGCCAGCAGCTCCGATGGGGCTAATGAGCAGTTCTTC.

This clonotype was counted only a few times. The chain carries TRBV28 and TRBJ2-3, with D possibly matching TRBD2 (6 bases). The CDR3 has 16 amino acids. V was clipped by 1 base and J by 6 bases, with 17 bases between them. CDR1 and CDR2 from the germline V gene are MDHEN and SYDVKM. This chain's CDR3 is CASSLFRISGRDTQYF. As DNA, the CDR3 is TGTGCCAGCAGTTTATTTCGGATATCTGGGAGGGATACGCAGTATTTT.

This chain links TRBV28 with TRBJ2-2; tentatively, D is TRBD1 (6 bases). The CDR3 totals 15 residues. Germline-derived CDR1 and CDR2 are MDHEN and SYDVKM. With 5 bases removed from V and 6 bases from J, the gap between germline ends came to 16 bases. CDR3 loop: CASSEPKTGPGELFF. For the CDR3, the DNA is TGTGCCAGCAGTGAACCCAAAACAGGGCCCGGGGAGCTGTTTTTT.